This is a list of T cell receptor beta chains from one sample in a study of blood T cell repertoires in COVID-19. Sequencing used immunoSEQ multiplex PCR; TCRdb keeps in-frame clones, though not all of them. The sample contains fewer than 350,000 clones, 87% of which appear only once. Sequencing was carried out using PBMCs or T cells enriched from blood (not recorded which). These receptors were taken from a woman in her forties who had recovered from COVID-19. CDR3s include the opening cysteine and the closing phenylalanine or tryptophan. A D gene is named only where the DNA matches it firmly. Clone size is stated in some rows and not others, as once, few, many or a class when expanded.

clone_size | d_call | j_call | v_call | cdr3_aa
NA | NA | TRBJ2-7 | TRBV11-3 | CASSLGGAAVNEQYF
NA | NA | TRBJ1-5 | TRBV7-9 | CASSSGWGDPTPQHF
NA | NA | TRBJ1-5 | TRBV7-9 | CASSLGSFGLRPQHF
NA | NA | TRBJ2-1 | TRBV9 | CASSVAADSYNEQFF
NA | NA | TRBJ1-5 | TRBV18 | CASSPTGNGQPQHF
NA | NA | TRBJ2-1 | TRBV7-3 | CASSSQAPGVRNEQFF
NA | TRBD2 | TRBJ2-1 | TRBV7-7 | CASSSTGTSSYNEQFF
many | TRBD2 | TRBJ2-1 | TRBV24-1 | CATSDFASGSHNEQFF
few | TRBD1 | TRBJ1-6 | TRBV9 | CASSRQGDNSPLHF
NA | NA | TRBJ2-6 | TRBV9 | CASSVPGANVLTF
NA | TRBD2 | TRBJ2-1 | TRBV3-1/TRBV3-2 | CASSQRLAGALYEQFF
NA | NA | TRBJ1-5 | TRBV4-1 | CASSQTPLSNQPQHF
NA | TRBD1 | TRBJ2-3 | TRBV6-5 | CASSRDRDDTQYF
NA | NA | TRBJ2-2 | TRBV11-3 | CASSNDLGGTGELFF